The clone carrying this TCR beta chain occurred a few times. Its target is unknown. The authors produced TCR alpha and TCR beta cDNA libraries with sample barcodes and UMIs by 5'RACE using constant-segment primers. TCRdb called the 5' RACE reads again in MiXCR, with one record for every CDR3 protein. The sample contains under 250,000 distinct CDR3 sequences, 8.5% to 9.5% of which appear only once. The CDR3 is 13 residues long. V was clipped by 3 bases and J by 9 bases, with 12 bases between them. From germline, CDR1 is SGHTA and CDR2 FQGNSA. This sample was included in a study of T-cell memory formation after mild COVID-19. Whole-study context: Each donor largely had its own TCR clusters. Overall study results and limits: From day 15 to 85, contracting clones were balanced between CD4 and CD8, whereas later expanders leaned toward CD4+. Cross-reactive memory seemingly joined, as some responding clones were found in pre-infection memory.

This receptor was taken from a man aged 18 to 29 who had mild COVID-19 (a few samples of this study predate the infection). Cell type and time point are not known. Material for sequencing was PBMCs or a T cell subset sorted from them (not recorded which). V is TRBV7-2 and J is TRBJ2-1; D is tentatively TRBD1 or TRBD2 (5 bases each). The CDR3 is CASSFRTGGEQFF. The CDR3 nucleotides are TGTGCCAGCAGCTTTCGTACAGGAGGTGAGCAGTTCTTC. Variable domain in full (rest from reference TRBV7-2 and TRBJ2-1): GAGVSQSPSNKVTEKGKDVELRCDPISGHTALYWYRQSLGQGLEFLIYFQGNSAPDKSGLPSDRFSAERTGGSVSTLTIQRTQQEDSAVYLCASSFRTGGEQFFGPGTRLTVL.